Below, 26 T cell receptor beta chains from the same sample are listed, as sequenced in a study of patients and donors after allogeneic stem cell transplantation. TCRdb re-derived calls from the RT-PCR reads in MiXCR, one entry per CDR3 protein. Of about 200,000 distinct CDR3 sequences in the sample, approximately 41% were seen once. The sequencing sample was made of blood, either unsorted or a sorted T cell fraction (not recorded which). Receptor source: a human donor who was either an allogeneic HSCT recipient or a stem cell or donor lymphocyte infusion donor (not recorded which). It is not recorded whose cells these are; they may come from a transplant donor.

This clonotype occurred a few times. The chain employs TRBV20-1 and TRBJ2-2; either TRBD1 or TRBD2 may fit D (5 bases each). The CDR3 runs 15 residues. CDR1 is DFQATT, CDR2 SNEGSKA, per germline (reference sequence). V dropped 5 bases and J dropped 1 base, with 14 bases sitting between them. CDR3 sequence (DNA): TGCAGTGCTGAACCGGGACCGGAGAACACCGGGGAGCTGTTTTTT. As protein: CSAEPGPENTGELFF.

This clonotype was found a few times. CDR3 amino acids: CASSLVRSGTGELFF. In DNA, the CDR3 is TGCGCCAGCAGCTTGGTTCGTAGCGGGACCGGGGAGCTGTTTTTT. J is TRBJ2-2 and V is TRBV5-1, with 7 bases lining up with TRBD2. Germline CDR1 and CDR2: SGHRS and YFSETQ. V gave up 0 bases and J gave up 5 bases; unmatched junction bases: 4. The length of the CDR3 is 15 residues.

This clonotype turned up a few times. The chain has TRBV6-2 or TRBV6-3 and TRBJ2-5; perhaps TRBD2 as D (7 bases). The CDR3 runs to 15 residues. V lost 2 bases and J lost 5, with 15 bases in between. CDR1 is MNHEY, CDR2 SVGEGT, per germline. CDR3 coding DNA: TGTGCCAGCAGTTACGCTCCGGGGGGCTCGGAGACCCAGTACTTC. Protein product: CASSYAPGGSETQYF.

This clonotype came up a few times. This CDR3 reads CASSFQGSSPLHF. CDR3 nucleotides: TGTGCCAGCAGTTTTCAGGGGAGTTCACCCCTCCACTTT. This rearrangement joins TRBV27 to TRBJ1-6, with D perhaps TRBD1 (6 bases). The CDR3 loop spans 13 amino acids. Germline V lookup: CDR1 MNHEY, CDR2 SMNVEV (reference sequence). The germline V and J ends were trimmed by 3 bases and 9 bases, with 9 bases remaining between them.

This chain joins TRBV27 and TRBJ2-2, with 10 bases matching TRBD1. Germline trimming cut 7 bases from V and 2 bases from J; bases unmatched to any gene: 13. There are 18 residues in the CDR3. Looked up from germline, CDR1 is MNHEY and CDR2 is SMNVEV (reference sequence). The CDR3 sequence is CASTEGTGVFGNTGELFF. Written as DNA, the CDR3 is TGTGCCAGCACGGAAGGGACAGGGGTATTCGGTAACACCGGGGAGCTGTTTTTT.

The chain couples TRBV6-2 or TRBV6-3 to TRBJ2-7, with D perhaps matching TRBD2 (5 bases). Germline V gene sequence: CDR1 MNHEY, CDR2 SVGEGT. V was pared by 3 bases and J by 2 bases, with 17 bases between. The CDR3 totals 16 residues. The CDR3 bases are TGTGCCAGCAGTTATCGGCCAGCGGAGTTGGCCTACGAGCAGTACTTC. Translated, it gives CASSYRPAELAYEQYF.

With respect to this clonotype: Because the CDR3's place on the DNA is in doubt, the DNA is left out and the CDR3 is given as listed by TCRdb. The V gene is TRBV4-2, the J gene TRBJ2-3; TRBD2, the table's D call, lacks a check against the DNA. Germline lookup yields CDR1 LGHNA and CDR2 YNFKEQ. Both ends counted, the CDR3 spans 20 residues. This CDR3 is CASSQLFFERLAGDTDTQYF.

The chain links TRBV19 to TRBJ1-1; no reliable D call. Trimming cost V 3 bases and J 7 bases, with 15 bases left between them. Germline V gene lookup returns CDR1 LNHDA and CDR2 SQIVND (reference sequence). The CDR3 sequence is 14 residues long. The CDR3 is CASSIGIGRFEAFF. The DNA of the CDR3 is TGTGCCAGTAGTATCGGTATAGGGAGGTTTGAAGCTTTCTTT.

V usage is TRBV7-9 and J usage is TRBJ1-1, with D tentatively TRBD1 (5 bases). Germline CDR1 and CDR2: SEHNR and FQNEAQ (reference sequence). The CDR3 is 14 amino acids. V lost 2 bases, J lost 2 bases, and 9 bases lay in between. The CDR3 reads CASSLIQGNTEAFF. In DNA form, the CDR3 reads TGTGCCAGCAGCTTAATTCAGGGTAACACTGAAGCTTTCTTT.

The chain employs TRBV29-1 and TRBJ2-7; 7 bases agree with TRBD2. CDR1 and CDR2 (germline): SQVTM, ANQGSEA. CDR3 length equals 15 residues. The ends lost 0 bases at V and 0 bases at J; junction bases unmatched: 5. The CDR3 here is CSVEDGLADSYEQYF. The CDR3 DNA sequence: TGCAGCGTTGAAGATGGGCTAGCGGACTCCTACGAGCAGTACTTC.

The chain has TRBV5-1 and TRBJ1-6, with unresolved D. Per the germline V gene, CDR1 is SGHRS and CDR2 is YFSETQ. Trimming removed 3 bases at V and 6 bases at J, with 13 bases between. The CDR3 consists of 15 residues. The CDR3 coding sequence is TGCGCCAGCAGCTCAACGACGGAGCCTAATTCACCCCTCCACTTT. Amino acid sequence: CASSSTTEPNSPLHF.

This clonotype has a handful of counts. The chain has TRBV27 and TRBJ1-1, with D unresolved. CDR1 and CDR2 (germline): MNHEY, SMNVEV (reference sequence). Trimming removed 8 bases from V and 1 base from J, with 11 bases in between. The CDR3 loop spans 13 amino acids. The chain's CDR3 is CASYSPGNTEAFF. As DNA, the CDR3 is TGTGCCAGCTATTCTCCCGGGAACACTGAAGCTTTCTTT.

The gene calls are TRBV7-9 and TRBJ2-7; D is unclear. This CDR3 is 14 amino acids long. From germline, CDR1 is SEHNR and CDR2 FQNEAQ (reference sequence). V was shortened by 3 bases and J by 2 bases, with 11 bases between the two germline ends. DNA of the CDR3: TGTGCCAGCAGCTTTGCAGAATCGGCCTACGAGCAGTACTTC. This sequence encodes CASSFAESAYEQYF.

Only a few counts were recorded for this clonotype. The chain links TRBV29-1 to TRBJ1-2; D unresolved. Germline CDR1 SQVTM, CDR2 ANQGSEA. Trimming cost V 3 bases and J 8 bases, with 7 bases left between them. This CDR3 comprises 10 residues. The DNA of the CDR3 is TGCAGCGTTGAGGAACAGGGCTACACCTTC. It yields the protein CSVEEQGYTF.

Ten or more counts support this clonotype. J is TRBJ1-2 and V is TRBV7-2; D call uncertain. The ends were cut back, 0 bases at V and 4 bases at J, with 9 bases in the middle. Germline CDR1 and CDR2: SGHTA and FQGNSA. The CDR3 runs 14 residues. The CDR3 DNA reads TGTGCCAGCAGCTTAGCAGACGGAGTCTATGGCTACACCTTC. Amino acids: CASSLADGVYGYTF.

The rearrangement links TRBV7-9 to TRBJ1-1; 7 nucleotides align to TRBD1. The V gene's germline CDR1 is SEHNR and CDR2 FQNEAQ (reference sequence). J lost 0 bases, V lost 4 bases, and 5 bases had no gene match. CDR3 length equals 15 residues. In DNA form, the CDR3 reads TGTGCCAGCAGCTCACAGGGGTTTATGAACACTGAAGCTTTCTTT. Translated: CASSSQGFMNTEAFF.

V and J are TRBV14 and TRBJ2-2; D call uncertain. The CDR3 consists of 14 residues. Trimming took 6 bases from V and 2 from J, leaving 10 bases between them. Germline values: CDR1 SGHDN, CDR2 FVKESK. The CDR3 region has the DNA TGTGCCAGCAGTCAGGTAGAAAACACCGGGGAGCTGTTTTTT. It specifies CASSQVENTGELFF.

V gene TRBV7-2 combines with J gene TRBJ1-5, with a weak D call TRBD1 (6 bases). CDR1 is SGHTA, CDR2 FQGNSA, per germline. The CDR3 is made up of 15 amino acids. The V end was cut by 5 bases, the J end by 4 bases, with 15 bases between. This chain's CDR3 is CASSNVGGRNQPQHF. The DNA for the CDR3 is TGTGCCAGCAGCAATGTCGGGGGGCGGAATCAGCCCCAGCATTTT.

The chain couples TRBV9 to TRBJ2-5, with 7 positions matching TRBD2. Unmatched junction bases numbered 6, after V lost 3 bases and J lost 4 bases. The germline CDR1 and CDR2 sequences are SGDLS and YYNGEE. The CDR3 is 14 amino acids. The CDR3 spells CASSAGGALETQYF. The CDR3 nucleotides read TGTGCCAGCAGCGCGGGGGGAGCGTTAGAGACCCAGTACTTC.

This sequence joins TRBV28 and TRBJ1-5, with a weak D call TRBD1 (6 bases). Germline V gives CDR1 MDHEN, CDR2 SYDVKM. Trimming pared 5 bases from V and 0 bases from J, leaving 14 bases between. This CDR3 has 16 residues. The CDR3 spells CASSRTVAGSNQPQHF. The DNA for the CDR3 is TGTGCCAGCAGTCGGACAGTGGCGGGTAGCAATCAGCCCCAGCATTTT.

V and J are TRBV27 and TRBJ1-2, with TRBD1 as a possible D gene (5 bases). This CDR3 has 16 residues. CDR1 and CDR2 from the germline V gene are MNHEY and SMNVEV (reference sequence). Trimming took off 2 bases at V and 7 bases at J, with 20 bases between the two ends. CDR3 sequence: CASSLRDGQPLSGYTF. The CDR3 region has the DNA TGTGCCAGCAGTTTAAGGGACGGGCAGCCCTTGAGTGGCTACACCTTC.

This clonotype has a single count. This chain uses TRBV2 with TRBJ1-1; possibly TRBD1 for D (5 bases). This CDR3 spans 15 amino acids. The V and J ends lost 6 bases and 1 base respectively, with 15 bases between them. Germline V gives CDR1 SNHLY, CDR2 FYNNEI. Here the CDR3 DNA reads TGTGCCAGCAGCCCCCGGGAGGGGCGGAACACTGAAGCTTTCTTT. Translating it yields CASSPREGRNTEAFF.

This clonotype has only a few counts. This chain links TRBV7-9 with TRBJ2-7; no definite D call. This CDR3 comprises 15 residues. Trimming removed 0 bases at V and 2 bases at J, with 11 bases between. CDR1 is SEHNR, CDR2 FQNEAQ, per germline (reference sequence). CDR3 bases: TGTGCCAGCAGCTTAGCGTTAGATGTTGCCTACGAGCAGTACTTC. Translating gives CASSLALDVAYEQYF.

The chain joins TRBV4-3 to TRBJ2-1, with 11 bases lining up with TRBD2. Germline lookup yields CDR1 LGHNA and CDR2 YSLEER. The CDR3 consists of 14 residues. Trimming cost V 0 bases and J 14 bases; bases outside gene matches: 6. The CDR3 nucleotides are TGCGCCAGCAGCCAAGAGCAGACTAGCGGGACGAAGTTCTTC. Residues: CASSQEQTSGTKFF.

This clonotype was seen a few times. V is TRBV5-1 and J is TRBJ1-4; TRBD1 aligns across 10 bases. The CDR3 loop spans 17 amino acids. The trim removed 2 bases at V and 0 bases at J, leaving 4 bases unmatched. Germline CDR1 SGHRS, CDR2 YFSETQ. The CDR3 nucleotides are TGCGCCAGCAGCTTAAGGGACAGGGGTGCAACTAATGAAAAACTGTTTTTT. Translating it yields CASSLRDRGATNEKLFF.

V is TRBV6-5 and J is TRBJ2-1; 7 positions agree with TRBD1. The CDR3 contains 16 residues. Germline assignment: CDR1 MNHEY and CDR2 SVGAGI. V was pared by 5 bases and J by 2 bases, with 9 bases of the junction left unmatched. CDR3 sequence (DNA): TGTGCCAGCAGTCCACCCAACAGGGGTCCCTACAATGAGCAGTTCTTC. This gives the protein CASSPPNRGPYNEQFF.